Sequencing of this T cell receptor beta chain was carried out in a study of graft-versus-host responses after intestinal transplantation. Study as a whole: Isolated intestinal, liver-intestinal, or multivisceral transplants had been given to the recipients. Recipients uniformly received anti-thymocyte globulin induction, followed by tacrolimus and steroids for 3 to 4 years. Study results and limitations: Allografts of one patient group, those with graft-donor T cell macrochimerism, had high graft-versus-host to host-versus-graft clonal ratios. GvH clones appeared in recipient marrow, some first in ileum or blood.

On this clone itself: Its antigen is still unknown.

Looked up from germline, CDR1 is SGHRS and CDR2 is YFSETQ. The CDR3 is 15 residues long. V lost 3 bases and J 1 base, leaving 13 bases between the germline ends. TCRdb keeps only in-frame clones here, not all; method: immunoSEQ multiplex PCR. The sample has roughly 90,000 clones, roughly 90% seen once; the top ten hold 0.28%. This sequence originates from a human donor who was the organ donor for an intestinal transplant. This specimen consisted of unstimulated CD4+ T cells sorted from spleen or lymph node cells, obtained before transplant. This chain joins TRBV5-1 and TRBJ1-1, with D tentatively TRBD1 (6 bases). Here the CDR3 reads CASSSARGGNTEAFF. CDR3 bases: TGCGCCAGCAGCTCGGCACGAGGGGGGAACACTGAAGCTTTCTTT.